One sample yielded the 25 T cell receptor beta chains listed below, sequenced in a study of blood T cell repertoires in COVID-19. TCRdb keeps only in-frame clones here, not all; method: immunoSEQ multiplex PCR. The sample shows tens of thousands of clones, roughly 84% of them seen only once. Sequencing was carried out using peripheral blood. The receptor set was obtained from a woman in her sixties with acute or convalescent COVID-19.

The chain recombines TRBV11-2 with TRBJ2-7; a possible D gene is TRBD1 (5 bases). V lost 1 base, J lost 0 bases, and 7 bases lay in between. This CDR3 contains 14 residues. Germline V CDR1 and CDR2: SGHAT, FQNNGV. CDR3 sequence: CASSLVQGSYEQYF. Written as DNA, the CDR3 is TGTGCCAGCAGCTTAGTCCAGGGCTCCTACGAGCAGTACTTC. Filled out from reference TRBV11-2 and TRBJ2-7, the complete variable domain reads EAGVAQSPRYKIIEKRQSVAFWCNPISGHATLYWYQQILGQGPKLLIQFQNNGVVDDSQLPKDRFSAERLKGVDSTLKIQPAKLEDSAVYLCASSLVQGSYEQYFGPGTRLTVT.

The CDR3 loop is CATSRVPSGNNEQFF. CDR3 coding DNA: TGTGCCACCAGCAGAGTCCCTAGCGGCAACAATGAGCAGTTCTTC. This chain joins TRBV15 and TRBJ2-1; TRBD2 agrees at 7 bases. This CDR3 has 15 amino acids. Germline assignment: CDR1 LNHNV and CDR2 YYDKDF (reference sequence). V gave up 1 base and J gave up 5 bases; unmatched junction bases: 5.

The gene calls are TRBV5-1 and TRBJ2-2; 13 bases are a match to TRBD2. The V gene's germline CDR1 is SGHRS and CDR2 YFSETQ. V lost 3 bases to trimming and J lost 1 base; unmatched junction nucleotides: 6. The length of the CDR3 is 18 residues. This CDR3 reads CASSSPRLAGGNTGELFF. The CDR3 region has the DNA TGCGCCAGCAGCTCGCCAAGACTAGCGGGGGGGAACACCGGGGAGCTGTTTTTT.

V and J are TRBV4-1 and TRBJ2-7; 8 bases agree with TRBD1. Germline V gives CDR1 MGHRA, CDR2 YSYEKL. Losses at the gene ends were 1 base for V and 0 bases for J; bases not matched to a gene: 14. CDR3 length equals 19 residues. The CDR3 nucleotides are TGCGCCAGCAGCCAAGGTAGGCCCCTGGACAGGGCGAGCTCCTACGAGCAGTACTTC. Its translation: CASSQGRPLDRASSYEQYF.

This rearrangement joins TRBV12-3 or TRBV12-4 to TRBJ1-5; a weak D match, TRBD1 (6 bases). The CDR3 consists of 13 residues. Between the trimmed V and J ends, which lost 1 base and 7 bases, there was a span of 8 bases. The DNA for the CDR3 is TGTGCCAGCAGTTTAGAGAGGGGGCAGCCCCAGCATTTT. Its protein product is CASSLERGQPQHF.

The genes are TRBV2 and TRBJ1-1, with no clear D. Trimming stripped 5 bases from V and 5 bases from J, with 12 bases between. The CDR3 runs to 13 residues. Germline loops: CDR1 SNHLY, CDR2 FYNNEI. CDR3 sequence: CASSLDSGTEAFF. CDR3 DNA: TGTGCCAGCAGTTTGGATTCGGGAACTGAAGCTTTCTTT.

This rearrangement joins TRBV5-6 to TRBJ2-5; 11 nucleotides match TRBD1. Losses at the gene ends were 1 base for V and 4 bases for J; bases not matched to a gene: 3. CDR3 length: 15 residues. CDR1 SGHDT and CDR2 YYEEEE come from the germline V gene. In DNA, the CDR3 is TGTGCCAGCAGCTTGTGGGGACAGGGGGGAGAGACCCAGTACTTC. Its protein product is CASSLWGQGGETQYF.

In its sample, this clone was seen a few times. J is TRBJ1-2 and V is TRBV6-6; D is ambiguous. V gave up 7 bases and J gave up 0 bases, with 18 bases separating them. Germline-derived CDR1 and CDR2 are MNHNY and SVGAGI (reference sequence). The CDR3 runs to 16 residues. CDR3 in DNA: TGTGCCAGCACCCTGCGGCCCGGGGAAGCTAACTATGGCTACACCTTC. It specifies CASTLRPGEANYGYTF.

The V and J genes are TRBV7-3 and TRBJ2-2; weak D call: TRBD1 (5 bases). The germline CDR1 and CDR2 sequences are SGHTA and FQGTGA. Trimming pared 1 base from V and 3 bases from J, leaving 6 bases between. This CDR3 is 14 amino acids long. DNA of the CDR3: TGTGCCAGCAGCTTAAGACAGTACACCGGGGAGCTGTTTTTT. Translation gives CASSLRQYTGELFF.

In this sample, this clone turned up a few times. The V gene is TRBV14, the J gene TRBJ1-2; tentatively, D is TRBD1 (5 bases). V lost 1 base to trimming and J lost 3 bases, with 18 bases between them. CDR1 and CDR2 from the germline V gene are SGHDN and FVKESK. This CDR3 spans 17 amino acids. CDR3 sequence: CASSQALSGISDYGYTF. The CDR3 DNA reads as TGTGCCAGCAGCCAAGCTCTCTCAGGGATATCCGACTATGGCTACACCTTC. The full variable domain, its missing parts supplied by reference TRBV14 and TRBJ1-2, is EAGVTQFPSHSVIEKGQTVTLRCDPISGHDNLYWYRRVMGKEIKFLLHFVKESKQDESGMPNNRFLAERTGGTYSTLKVQPAELEDSGVYFCASSQALSGISDYGYTFGSGTRLTVV.

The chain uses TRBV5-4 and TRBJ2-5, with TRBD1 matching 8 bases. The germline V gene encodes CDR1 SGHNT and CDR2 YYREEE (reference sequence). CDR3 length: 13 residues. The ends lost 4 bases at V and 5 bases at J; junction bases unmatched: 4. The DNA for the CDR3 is TGTGCCAGCAGCAACGACAGGGGCGAGACCCAGTACTTC. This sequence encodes CASSNDRGETQYF. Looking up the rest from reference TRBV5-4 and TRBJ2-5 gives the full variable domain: ETGVTQSPTHLIKTRGQQVTLRCSSQSGHNTVSWYQQALGQGPQFIFQYYREEENGRGNFPPRFSGLQFPNYSSELNVNALELDDSALYLCASSNDRGETQYFGPGTRLLVL.

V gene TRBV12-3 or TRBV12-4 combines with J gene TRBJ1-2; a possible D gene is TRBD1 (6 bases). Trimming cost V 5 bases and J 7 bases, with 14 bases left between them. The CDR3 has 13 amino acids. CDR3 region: CASSPGQIGGYTF. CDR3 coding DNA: TGTGCCAGCAGTCCAGGACAGATAGGTGGCTACACCTTC.

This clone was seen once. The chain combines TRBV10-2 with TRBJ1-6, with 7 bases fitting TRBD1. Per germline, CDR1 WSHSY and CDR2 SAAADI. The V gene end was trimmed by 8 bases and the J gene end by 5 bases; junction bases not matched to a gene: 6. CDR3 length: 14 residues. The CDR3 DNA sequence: TGCGCCAGCCGCCTGACAGGGAATAATTCACCCCTCCACTTT. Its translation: CASRLTGNNSPLHF.

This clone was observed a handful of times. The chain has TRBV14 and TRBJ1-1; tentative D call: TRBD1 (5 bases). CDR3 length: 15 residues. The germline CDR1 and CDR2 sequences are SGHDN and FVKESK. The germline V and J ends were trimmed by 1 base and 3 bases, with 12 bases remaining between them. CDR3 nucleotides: TGTGCCAGCAGCCAAGGGATGTTCAGGGACACTGAAGCTTTCTTT. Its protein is CASSQGMFRDTEAFF.

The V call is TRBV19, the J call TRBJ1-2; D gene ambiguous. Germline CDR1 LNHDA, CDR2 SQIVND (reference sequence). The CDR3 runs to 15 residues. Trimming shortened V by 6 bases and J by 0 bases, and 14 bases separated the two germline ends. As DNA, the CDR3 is TGTGCCAGTAGGCCCACCAAGAGAGCTAACTATGGCTACACCTTC. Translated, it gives CASRPTKRANYGYTF.

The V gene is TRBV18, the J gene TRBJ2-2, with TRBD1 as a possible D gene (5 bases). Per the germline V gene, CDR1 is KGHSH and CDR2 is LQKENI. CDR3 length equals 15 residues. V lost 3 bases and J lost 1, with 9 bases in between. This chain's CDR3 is CASSPDSKNTGELFF. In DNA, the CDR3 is TGTGCCAGCTCACCCGACAGTAAGAACACCGGGGAGCTGTTTTTT.

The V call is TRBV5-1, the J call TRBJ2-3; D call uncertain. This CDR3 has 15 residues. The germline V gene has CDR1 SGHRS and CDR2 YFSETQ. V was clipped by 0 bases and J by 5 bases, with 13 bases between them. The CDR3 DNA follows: TGCGCCAGCAGCTTGGCCGCCACCCGCGAAGATACGCAGTATTTT. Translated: CASSLAATREDTQYF.

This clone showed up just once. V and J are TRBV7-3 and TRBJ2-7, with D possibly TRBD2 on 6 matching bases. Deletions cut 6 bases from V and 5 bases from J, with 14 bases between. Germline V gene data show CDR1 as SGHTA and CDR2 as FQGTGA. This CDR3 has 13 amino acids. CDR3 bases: TGTGCCAGCAGGGTGGCGGGGAACCACGAGCAGTACTTC. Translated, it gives CASRVAGNHEQYF.

CDR3 protein: CASSKDSASPGETQYF. DNA of the CDR3: TGTGCCAGCAGCAAAGACTCAGCTAGCCCTGGAGAGACCCAGTACTTC. The rearrangement links TRBV21-1 to TRBJ2-5; the D segment call TRBD2 is taken from the table without a DNA check. TRBV21-1 is a pseudogene. The CDR3 extends over 16 amino acids.

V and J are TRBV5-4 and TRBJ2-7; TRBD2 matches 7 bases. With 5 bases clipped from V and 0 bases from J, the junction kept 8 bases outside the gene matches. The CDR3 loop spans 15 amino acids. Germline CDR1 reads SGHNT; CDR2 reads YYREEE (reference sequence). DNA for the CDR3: TGTGCCAGCAGTGAAGCGGGACTCCTCTCCTACGAGCAGTACTTC. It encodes CASSEAGLLSYEQYF.

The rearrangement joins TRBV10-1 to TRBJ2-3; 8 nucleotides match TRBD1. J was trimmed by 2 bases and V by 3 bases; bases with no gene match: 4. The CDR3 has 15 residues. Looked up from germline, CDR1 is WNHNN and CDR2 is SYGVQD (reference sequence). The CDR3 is CASSDGRGPTDTQYF. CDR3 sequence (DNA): TGCGCCAGCAGTGATGGCAGGGGGCCCACAGATACGCAGTATTTT.

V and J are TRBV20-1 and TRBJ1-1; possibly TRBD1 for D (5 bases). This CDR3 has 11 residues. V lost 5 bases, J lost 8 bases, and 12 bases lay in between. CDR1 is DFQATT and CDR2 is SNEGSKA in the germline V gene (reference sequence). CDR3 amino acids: CSAASGEEAFF. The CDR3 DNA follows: TGCAGTGCTGCCTCGGGGGAGGAAGCTTTCTTT.

The CDR3 protein is CASSQDREGDTEAFF. In DNA, the CDR3 is TGCGCCAGCAGCCAAGATCGAGAGGGGGACACTGAAGCTTTCTTT. The gene calls are TRBV4-1 and TRBJ1-1, with a weak D call TRBD1 (6 bases). The V end lost 0 bases, the J end lost 3 bases, and 11 bases lay between the germline ends. Germline V gene sequence: CDR1 MGHRA, CDR2 YSYEKL. This CDR3 has 15 residues.

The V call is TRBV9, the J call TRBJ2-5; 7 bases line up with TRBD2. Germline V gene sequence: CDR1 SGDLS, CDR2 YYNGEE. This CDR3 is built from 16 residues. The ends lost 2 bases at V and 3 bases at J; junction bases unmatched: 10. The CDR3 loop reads CASSVGLMVGEETQYF. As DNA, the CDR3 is TGTGCCAGCAGCGTGGGACTAATGGTGGGGGAAGAGACCCAGTACTTC.

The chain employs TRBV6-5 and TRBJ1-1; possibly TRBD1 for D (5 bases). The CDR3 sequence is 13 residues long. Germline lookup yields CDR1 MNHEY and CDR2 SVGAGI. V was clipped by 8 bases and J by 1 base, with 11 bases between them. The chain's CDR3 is CASPGSGNTEAFF. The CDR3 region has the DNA TGTGCCAGCCCAGGGTCGGGGAACACTGAAGCTTTCTTT.